The TCR beta chain described here comes from a study of Graves' ophthalmopathy and Graves' hyperthyroidism. On the study more broadly: Peripheral blood collection took place at initial diagnosis, before any treatment.

It was on clinical symptoms, serum thyroxine, TRAb, thyroid ultrasound and orbital computed tomography that diagnosis relied. Amplification targeted the TCR beta CDR3 regions, with RNA transcripts as the source material. RT-PCR was first run with HTBI primers, then multiplex PCR in a second round. Via MiXCR, TCRdb re-called the multiplex PCR reads, giving one row per CDR3 protein. Of hundreds of thousands of distinct CDR3 sequences in the sample, about two fifths are singletons; the top ten hold 2.5% to 3.5%. Study-wide results and limits: In blood, most expanded thyroid clonotypes above 0.001 frequency were also detected. Ophthalmopathy could be told apart from stable hyperthyroidism by a 13-signature model (about 88% sensitivity, around 80% specificity).

Concerning this clonotype itself: No antigen is known for it.

The CDR3 has 14 amino acids. V gave up 5 bases and J gave up 2 bases, with 12 bases separating them. Germline CDR1 and CDR2: SGHVS and FQNEAQ. The chain links TRBV7-8 to TRBJ2-5; possible D gene TRBD2, 5 bases. The sample was peripheral blood. This receptor was taken from an adult man with Graves' ophthalmopathy. CDR3 DNA: TGTGCCAGCAGCCCCCCGGGGAGTCAAGAGACCCAGTACTTC. Translation: CASSPPGSQETQYF.